This T cell receptor (beta chain) was obtained from a study of OX40 agonist ivuxolimab in advanced cancers. TCRdb's table, derived via immunoSEQ multiplex PCR, lists solely in-frame clones and lacks some. The table has around 99,000 clones, 90% seen once. As for this clone: Other DNA sequences from this sample encode an identical CDR3 as well.

Germline V gene sequence: CDR1 SGHTA, CDR2 FQGTGA. V gave up 0 bases and J gave up 3 bases, with 12 bases separating them. The length of the CDR3 is 16 residues. This specimen was CD4+ or CD8+ T cells sorted from blood, taken in a trial of the OX40 agonist ivuxolimab. The chain joins TRBV7-3 to TRBJ2-1; D perhaps matches TRBD2 (6 bases). The clonotype originates from an adult with an advanced solid tumor such as melanoma, head and neck, liver or kidney cancer. The CDR3 reads CASSLTGGRGYNEQFF. The CDR3 nucleotides are TGTGCCAGCAGCTTAACTGGAGGGCGGGGCTACAATGAGCAGTTCTTC.